This T cell receptor (beta chain) is drawn from a study of blood T cells in healthy people across ages. Alongside a J-beta primer mix, a sample-barcoded 5' primer served in a second PCR lasting roughly 7 to 11 cycles. Every molecule of cDNA carried a tag from a template-switch adaptor with 12 random nucleotides. From the 5' RACE reads, TCRdb called clonotypes with MiXCR, one entry per CDR3 protein. Seen here are about 1.6 million distinct CDR3 sequences, 30% to 35% observed once, and the top ten hold approximately 11%. For this clonotype: Its antigen remains unidentified. The germline gene is not matched at one end of the junction; a read error may be the cause.

There are 14 residues in the CDR3. Germline V gene sequence: CDR1 SGHTS, CDR2 YDEGEE. Broader study findings: Older individuals had lower TCR beta diversity per million T cells (the decline was roughly linear). Researchers judged that diversity estimates from one million T cells fell short of true values.

Sample: blood. The sequence was obtained from a woman younger than 45 in good health. This chain links TRBV5-8 with TRBJ2-4, with 7 nucleotides matching TRBD1. The better agreement between TRBJ2-7 and the DNA end casts doubt on the J call. The chain's CDR3 is CANSQQGSAYEQYF. The CDR3, as DNA: TGTGCCAACAGCCAACAGGGGTCTGCCTACGAGCAGTACTTC.